Described below is a single T cell receptor (beta chain) sequence and its context. These data belong to a study of blood T cell repertoires in COVID-19. Across the study: Material from acute and convalescent COVID-19 was sourced from the United States, Italy and Spain.

Trimming took 2 bases from V and 6 from J; bases not matched to a gene: 5. The germline gives CDR1 GTSNPN, CDR2 SVGIG (reference sequence). The CDR3 totals 13 residues. Membership in each cohort depended on participant-reported clinical history. As processed by the authors: From reference gene primer amplification, estimates of nucleated cell counts were derived. This table comes from immunoSEQ multiplex PCR, and its TCRdb copy is limited to in-frame clones, with some not included. Clonal size and the V and J genes are those of that table, whereas D and trimming came from the DNA. The sample yields 250,000 to 300,000 clones, over 75% seen once.

The receptor was isolated from a woman aged 25-40 years who had recovered from COVID-19. The gene calls are TRBV30 and TRBJ2-7; TRBD1 matches 9 bases. The sample was PBMCs or T cells enriched from blood (not recorded which). CDR3 protein: CAWSLGTGLEQYF. DNA for the CDR3: TGTGCCTGGAGTCTGGGGACAGGGCTCGAGCAGTACTTC.